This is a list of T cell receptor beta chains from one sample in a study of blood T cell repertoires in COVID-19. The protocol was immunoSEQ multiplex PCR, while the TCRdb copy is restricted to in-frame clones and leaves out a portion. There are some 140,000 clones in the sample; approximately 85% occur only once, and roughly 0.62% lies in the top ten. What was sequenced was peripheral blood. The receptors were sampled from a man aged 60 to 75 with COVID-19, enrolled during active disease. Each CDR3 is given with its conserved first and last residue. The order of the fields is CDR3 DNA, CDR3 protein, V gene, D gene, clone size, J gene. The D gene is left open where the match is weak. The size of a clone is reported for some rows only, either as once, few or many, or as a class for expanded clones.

TGTGCCAGCAGTCGTTCAGCTAACTATGGCTACACCTTC,CASSRSANYGYTF,TRBV6-5,-,-,TRBJ1-2
TGTGCCAGCAGCTTAGGAACCTATTACGAGCAGTACTTC,CASSLGTYYEQYF,TRBV11-3,-,-,TRBJ2-7
TGTGCCAGCACCTCGGGCGGGGGCCACGAGCAGTACTTC,CASTSGGGHEQYF,TRBV12-3/TRBV12-4,-,once,TRBJ2-7
TGTGCCAGCAGTTCGGGACAGGGGGGTGAAAAACTGTTTTTT,CASSSGQGGEKLFF,TRBV6-6,TRBD1,-,TRBJ1-4
TGTGCCAGCAGCGGGGGAGGCGGGGGGGGCTACGAGCAGTACTTC,CASSGGGGGGYEQYF,TRBV9,TRBD2,-,TRBJ2-7
TGTGCCAGCAGCACCCGGCGGGACCTGAACACTGAAGCTTTCTTT,CASSTRRDLNTEAFF,TRBV3-1/TRBV3-2,-,-,TRBJ1-1
TGTGCCATCGGTACAGGGTCGGGCAATCAGCCCCAGCATTTT,CAIGTGSGNQPQHF,TRBV10-3,-,-,TRBJ1-5
TGTGCCAGCTCACCTCGGGGACAGGGGAGAGTGGATGGCTACACCTTC,CASSPRGQGRVDGYTF,TRBV18,TRBD1,-,TRBJ1-2
TGTGCCACCAGCAATTCCGGGAATTACAATGAGCAGTTCTTC,CATSNSGNYNEQFF,TRBV15,-,-,TRBJ2-1
TGCGCCAGCAGCGTCGATTTTTACAGGCTCTATGGCTACACCTTC,CASSVDFYRLYGYTF,TRBV5-1,-,-,TRBJ1-2
TGCAGCGTGGGCCGTGCAACTAATGAAAAACTGTTTTTT,CSVGRATNEKLFF,TRBV29-1,-,-,TRBJ1-4
TGCGCCAGCCTCTACGACAGGGGGCACACCGGGGAGCTGTTTTTT,CASLYDRGHTGELFF,TRBV5-1,TRBD1,-,TRBJ2-2
TGTGCCAGCAGCCCCAGGGGTAGCGGGGGGAGCACAGATACGCAGTATTTT,CASSPRGSGGSTDTQYF,TRBV9,TRBD2,-,TRBJ2-3
TGCAGTGCTAGTAAAGCGGGAGTTTACGAGCAGTACTTC,CSASKAGVYEQYF,TRBV20-1,TRBD2,few,TRBJ2-7
TGTGCCAGCAGTTACTCGACGGGGGCTGGAAACACCATATATTTT,CASSYSTGAGNTIYF,TRBV6-5,-,-,TRBJ1-3
TGTGCCAGCAGTTACTCCGGCGGGAGGATTGGTGACGAGCAGTACTTC,CASSYSGGRIGDEQYF,TRBV6-2/TRBV6-3,TRBD2,-,TRBJ2-7
TGTGCCAGCAGCCAGACCTGGGGGGAGACAGATACGCAGTATTTT,CASSQTWGETDTQYF,TRBV4-2,-,-,TRBJ2-3
TGTGCCAGCTCACCCATAGAGTCAGGGCCTCGGAAGCCCCAGCATTTT,CASSPIESGPRKPQHF,TRBV18,-,-,TRBJ1-5
TGTGCCAGCAGCCCCGGGACAGGGGGCGTCTATGGCTACACCTTC,CASSPGTGGVYGYTF,TRBV11-2,TRBD1,-,TRBJ1-2
TGTGCCAGCAGCTCTCGGGGACAGGGGTCTGGCTACACCTTC,CASSSRGQGSGYTF,TRBV7-3,TRBD1,-,TRBJ1-2
TGTGCCAGCAGACCCCCCGGCAATGAGCAGTTCTTC,CASRPPGNEQFF,TRBV27,-,-,TRBJ2-1
TGCGCCAGCAGCTTGGGGGCAGAGCTAATTGAAAAACTGTTTTTT,CASSLGAELIEKLFF,TRBV5-1,-,-,TRBJ1-4
TGTGCCAGCAGCGTAGGGAGGGGGCGCGTGAATGAGCAGTTCTTC,CASSVGRGRVNEQFF,TRBV9,-,-,TRBJ2-1
TGTGCCAGCAGTTACACGGGACATTATGGCTACACCTTC,CASSYTGHYGYTF,TRBV6-2/TRBV6-3,-,once,TRBJ1-2